A selection of T cell receptor beta chains follows, all from one sample in a study of T cells in Graves' hyperthyroidism and ophthalmopathy. In TCRdb, the multiplex PCR reads were re-called with MiXCR into one record per CDR3 protein. The sample has 300,000 to 500,000 distinct CDR3 sequences, around 15% seen once. What was sequenced was blood. These receptor sequences come from a man aged 45-65 years with Graves' ophthalmopathy. CDR3s include the opening cysteine and the closing phenylalanine or tryptophan. Rows give clone size only sometimes, using once, few, many, or a class for an expanded clone.

>13|many|TRBJ2-1|TRBV12-3/TRBV12-4
CASSETRYNEQFF
>13|few|TRBJ1-2|TRBV6-1
CASRYLGVYGYTF
>14|many|TRBJ2-7|TRBV20-1
CSARILAGVGEQYF
>13|-|TRBJ2-7|TRBV27
CASQRRGTYEQYF
>15|many|TRBJ2-5|TRBV20-1
CSARARGSLQETQYF
>13|-|TRBJ2-5|TRBV29-1
CSVALPYQETQYF
>13|many|TRBJ1-5|TRBV30
CAWSVQGSQPQHF
>13|few|TRBJ2-2|TRBV9
CASSVASRGELFF
>13|many|TRBJ2-1|TRBV28
CASKGTFDNEQFF
>15|-|TRBJ2-7|TRBV18
CASSPPGQGINEQYF
>14|many|TRBJ2-7|TRBV28
CASRPPGQGYEQYF